This T cell receptor (beta chain) was sequenced in a study of T cells in women clearing cervical HPV infection. Method: immunoSEQ multiplex PCR; TCRdb's copy keeps in-frame clones and lacks some. Its listing shows tens of thousands of clones. Comments on this clone: The CDR3 end is not reached by the read, which stops 3 residues before it; the germline J gene fills it in.

Trimming shortened V by 6 bases and J by 1 base, and 12 bases separated the two germline ends. The CDR3 extends over 14 amino acids. The rearrangement links TRBV12-3 or TRBV12-4 to TRBJ1-1; perhaps TRBD1 as D (6 bases). The sequenced sample was blood buffy coat. This TCR was recovered from a woman between 18 and 75 years old with a cervical HPV16 infection that either progressed to CIN3+ or cleared (not recorded which). The sequenced CDR3 bases are TGTGCCAGCAGGCGACAGGTCACGAACACTGAA. It codes for CASRRQVTNTE. The CDR3, in full, reads CASRRQVTNTEAFF.